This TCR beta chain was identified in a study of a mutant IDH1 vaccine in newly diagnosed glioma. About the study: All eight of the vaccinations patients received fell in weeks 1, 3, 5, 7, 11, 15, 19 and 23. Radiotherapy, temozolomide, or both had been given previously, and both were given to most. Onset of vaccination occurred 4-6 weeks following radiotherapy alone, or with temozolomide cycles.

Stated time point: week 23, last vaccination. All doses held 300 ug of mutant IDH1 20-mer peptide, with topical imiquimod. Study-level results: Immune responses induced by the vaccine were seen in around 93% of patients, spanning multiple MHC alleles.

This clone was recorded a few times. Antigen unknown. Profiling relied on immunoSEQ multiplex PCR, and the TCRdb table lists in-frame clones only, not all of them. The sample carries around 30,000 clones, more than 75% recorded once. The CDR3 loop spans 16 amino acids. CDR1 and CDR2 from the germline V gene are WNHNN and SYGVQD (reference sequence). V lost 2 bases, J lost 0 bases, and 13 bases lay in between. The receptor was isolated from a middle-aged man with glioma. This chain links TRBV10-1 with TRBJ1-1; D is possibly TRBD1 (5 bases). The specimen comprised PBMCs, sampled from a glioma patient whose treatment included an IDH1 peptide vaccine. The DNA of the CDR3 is TGCGCCAGCAGTGAGGTTATTGGGGGGATGAACACTGAAGCTTTCTTT. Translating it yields CASSEVIGGMNTEAFF.